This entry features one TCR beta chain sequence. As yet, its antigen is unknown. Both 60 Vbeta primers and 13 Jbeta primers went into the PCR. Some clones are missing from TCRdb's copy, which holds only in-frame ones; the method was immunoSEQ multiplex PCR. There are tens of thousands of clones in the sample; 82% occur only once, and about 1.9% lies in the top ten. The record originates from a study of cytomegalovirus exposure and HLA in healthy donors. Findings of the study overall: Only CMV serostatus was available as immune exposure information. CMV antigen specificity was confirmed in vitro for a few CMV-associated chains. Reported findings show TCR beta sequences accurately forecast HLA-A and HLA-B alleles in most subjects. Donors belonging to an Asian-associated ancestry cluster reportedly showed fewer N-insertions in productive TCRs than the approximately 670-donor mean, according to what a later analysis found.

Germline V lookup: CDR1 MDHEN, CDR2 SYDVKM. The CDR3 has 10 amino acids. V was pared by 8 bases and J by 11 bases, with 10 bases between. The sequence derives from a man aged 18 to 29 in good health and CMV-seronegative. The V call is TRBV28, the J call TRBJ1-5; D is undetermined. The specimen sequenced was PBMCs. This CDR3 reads CASEEVAQHF. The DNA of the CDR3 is TGTGCCAGCGAAGAGGTGGCCCAGCATTTT.